This note documents a single TCR beta chain sequence. Its antigen is unknown. There are 12 residues in the CDR3. This sample was taken from a study of monozygotic twins with inflammatory bowel disease. General observations from the study: IBD patients shared fewer clonotypes with others than healthy twins, especially with disease activity. There were differing immunosuppressive treatments, which may have added variability to patient repertoires.

Used for each TCR library was approximately 4,000 ng of total RNA. TCRdb reprocessed the 5' RACE reads and keeps a single row for each CDR3 protein, giving no DNA. Its clone listing holds approximately 150,000 distinct CDR3 sequences. The sequence derives from a human donor with ulcerative colitis or Crohn's disease, or a healthy co-twin of an affected twin (not recorded which). The gene calls are TRBV12-3 or TRBV12-4 and TRBJ2-7; TCRdb lists TRBD2, though no DNA is available to test this call. Sequenced input: blood. The CDR3 spells CASTRTSGEQYF.